The clone carrying this TCR beta chain was seen just once. No antigen is known for it. The entry originates in a study of glioma-infiltrating T cells after dendritic cell vaccination. Study-wide results and limits: Higher pretreatment TIL content predicted longer progression-free time and survival.

Germline trimming cut 1 base from V and 4 bases from J; bases unmatched to any gene: 5. This CDR3 spans 15 amino acids. CDR1 is MGHRA, CDR2 YSYEKL, per germline. The protocol was immunoSEQ multiplex PCR, while the TCRdb copy is restricted to in-frame clones and leaves out a portion. The table includes 75,000 to 100,000 clones, around three quarters detected once. The rearrangement links TRBV4-1 to TRBJ2-7; TRBD2 matches 9 bases. The sequence was collected from a human donor with glioblastoma. This specimen consisted of blood, obtained before dendritic cell vaccination. The CDR3 sequence: CASSQGSSGIYEQYF. The CDR3 DNA sequence: TGCGCCAGCAGCCAAGGCTCTAGCGGGATATACGAGCAGTACTTC.